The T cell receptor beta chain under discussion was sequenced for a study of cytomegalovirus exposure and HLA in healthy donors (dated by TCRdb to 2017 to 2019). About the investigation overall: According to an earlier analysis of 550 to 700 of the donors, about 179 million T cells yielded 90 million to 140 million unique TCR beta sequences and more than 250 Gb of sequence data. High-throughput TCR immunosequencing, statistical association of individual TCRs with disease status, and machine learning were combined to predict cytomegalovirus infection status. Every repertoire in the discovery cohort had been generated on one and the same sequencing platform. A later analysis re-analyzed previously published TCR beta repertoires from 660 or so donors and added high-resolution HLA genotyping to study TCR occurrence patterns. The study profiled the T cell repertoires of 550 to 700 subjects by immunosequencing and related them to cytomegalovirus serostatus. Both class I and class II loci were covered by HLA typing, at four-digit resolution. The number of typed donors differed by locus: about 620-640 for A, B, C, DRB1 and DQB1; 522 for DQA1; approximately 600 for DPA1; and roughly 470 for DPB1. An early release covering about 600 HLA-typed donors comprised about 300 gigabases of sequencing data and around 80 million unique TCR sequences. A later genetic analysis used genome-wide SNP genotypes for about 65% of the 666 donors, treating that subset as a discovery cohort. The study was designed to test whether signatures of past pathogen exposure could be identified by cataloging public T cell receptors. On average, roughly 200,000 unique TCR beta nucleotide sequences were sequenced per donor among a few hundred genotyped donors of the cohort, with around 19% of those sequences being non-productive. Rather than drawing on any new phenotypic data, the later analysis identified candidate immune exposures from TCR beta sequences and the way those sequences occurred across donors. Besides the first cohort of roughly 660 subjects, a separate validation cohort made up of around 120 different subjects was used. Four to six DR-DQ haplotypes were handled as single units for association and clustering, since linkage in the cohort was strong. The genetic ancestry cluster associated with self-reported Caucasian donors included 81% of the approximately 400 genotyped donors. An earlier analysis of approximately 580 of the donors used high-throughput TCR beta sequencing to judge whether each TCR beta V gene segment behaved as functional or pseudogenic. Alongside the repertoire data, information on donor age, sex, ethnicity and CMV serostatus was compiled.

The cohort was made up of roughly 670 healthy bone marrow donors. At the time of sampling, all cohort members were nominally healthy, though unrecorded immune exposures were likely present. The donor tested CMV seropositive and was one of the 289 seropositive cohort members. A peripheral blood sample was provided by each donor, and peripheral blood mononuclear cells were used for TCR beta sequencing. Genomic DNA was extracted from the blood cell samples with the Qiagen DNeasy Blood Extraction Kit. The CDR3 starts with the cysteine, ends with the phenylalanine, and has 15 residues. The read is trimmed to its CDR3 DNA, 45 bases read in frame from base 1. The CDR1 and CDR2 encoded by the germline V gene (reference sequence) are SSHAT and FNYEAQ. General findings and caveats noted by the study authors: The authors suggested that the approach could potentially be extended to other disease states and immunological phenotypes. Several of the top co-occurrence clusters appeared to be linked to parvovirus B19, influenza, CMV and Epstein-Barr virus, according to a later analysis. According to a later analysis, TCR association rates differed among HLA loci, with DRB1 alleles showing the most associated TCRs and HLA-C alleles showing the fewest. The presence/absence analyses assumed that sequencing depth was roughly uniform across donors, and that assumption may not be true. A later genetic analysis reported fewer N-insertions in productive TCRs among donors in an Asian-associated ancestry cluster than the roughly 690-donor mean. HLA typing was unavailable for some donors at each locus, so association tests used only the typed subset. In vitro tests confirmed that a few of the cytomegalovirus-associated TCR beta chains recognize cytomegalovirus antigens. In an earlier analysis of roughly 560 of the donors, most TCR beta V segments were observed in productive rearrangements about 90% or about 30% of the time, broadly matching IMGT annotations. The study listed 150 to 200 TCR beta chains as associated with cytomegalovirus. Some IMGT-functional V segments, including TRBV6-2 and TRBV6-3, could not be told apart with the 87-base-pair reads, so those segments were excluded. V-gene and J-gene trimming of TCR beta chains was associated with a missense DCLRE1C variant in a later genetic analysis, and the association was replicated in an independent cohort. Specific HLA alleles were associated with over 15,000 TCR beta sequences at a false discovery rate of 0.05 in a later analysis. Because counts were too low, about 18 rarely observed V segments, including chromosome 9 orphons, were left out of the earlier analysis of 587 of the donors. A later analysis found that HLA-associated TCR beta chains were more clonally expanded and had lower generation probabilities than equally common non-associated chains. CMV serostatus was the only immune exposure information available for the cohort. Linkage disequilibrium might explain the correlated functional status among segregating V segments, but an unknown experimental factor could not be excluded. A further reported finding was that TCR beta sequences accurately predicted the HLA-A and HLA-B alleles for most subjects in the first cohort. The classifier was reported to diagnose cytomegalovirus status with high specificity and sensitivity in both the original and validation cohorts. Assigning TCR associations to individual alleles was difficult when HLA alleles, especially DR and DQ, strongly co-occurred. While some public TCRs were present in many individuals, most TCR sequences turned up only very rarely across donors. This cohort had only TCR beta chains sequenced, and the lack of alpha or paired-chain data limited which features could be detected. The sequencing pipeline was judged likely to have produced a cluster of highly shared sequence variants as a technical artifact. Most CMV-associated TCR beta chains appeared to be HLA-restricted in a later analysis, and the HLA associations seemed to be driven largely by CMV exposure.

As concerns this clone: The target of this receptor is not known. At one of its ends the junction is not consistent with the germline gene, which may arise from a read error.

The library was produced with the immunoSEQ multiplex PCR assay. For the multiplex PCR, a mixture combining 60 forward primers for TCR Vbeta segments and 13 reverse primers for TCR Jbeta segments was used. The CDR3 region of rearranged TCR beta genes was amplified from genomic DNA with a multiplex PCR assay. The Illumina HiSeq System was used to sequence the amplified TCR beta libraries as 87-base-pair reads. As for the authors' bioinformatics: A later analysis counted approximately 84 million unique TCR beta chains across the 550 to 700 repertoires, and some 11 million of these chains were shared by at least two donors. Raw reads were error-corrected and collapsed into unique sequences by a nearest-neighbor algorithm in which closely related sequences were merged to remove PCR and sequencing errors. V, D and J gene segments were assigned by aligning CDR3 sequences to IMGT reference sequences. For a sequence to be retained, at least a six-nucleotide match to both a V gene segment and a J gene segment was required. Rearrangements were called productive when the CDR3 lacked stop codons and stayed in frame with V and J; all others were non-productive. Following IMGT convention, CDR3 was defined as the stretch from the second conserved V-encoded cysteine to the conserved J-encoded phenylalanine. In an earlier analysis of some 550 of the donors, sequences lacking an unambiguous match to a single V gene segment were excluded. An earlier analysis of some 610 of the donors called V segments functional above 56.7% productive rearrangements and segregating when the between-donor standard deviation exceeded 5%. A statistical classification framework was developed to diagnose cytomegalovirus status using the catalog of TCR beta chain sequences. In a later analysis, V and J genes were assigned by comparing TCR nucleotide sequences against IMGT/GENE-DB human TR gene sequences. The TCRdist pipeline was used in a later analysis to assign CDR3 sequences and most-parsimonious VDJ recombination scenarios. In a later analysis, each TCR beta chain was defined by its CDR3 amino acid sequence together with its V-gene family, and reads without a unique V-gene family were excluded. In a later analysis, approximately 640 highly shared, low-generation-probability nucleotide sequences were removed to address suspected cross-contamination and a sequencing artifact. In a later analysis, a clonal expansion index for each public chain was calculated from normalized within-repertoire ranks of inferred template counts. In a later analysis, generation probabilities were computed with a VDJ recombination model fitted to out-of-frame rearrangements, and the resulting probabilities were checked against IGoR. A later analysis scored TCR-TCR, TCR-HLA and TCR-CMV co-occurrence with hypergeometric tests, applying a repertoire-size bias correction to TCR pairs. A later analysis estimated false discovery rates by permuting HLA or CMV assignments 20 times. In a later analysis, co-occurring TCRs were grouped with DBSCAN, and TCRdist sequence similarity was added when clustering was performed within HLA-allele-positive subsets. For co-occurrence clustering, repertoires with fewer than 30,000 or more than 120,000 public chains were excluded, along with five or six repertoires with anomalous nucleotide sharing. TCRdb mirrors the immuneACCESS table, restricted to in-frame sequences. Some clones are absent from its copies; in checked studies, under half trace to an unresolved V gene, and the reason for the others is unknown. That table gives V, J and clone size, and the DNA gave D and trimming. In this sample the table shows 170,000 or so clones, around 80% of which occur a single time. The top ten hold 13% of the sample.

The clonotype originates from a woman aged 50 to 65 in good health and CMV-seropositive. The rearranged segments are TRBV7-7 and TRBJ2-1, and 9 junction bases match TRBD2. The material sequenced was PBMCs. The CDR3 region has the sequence CASSLDSGGHNEQFF. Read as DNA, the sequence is TGTGCTAGCAGCTTAGATAGCGGGGGTCACAATGAGCAGTTCTTC. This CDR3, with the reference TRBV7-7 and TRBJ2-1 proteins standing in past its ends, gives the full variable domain GAGVSQSPRYKVTKRGQDVTLRCDPISSHATLYWYQQALGQGPEFLTYFNYEAQPDKSGLPSDRFSAERPEGSISTLTIQRTEQRDSAMYRCASSLDSGGHNEQFFGPGTRLTVL.